One and the same sample provided the 6 T cell receptor beta chains below, sequenced in a study of blood T cell repertoires in COVID-19. Only in-frame clones appear in the TCRdb table, and some are missing; sequencing was by immunoSEQ multiplex PCR. Counted here are about 440,000 clones, about 85% occurring once; the ten biggest clones make up just under 2%. The sequenced sample was PBMCs or T cells enriched from blood (not recorded which). The receptors stem from a woman between 18 and 30 years old with acute COVID-19.

J is TRBJ1-6 and V is TRBV10-2, with 7 bases matching TRBD1. The V gene's germline CDR1 is WSHSY and CDR2 SAAADI. Trimming took 4 bases from V and 8 from J; bases not matched to a gene: 8. CDR3 length: 15 residues. The CDR3 region is CASSVLDRADSPLHF. DNA for the CDR3: TGCGCCAGCAGTGTCCTCGACAGGGCCGATTCACCCCTCCACTTT.

The J gene is TRBJ2-1, the V gene TRBV9; 13 nucleotides line up with TRBD2. The CDR3 consists of 14 residues. Unmatched junction bases numbered 7, after V lost 7 bases and J lost 9 bases. Germline lookup yields CDR1 SGDLS and CDR2 YYNGEE. CDR3 sequence: CASSPGLAGTEQFF. CDR3 sequence (DNA): TGTGCCAGCTCGCCGGGACTAGCGGGAACTGAGCAGTTCTTC.

This clone is a singleton in its sample. V gene TRBV7-9 combines with J gene TRBJ2-5; tentatively, D is TRBD2 (5 bases). The CDR3 runs to 14 residues. Germline lookup yields CDR1 SEHNR and CDR2 FQNEAQ (reference sequence). The V end lost 6 bases, the J end lost 5 bases, and 16 bases lay between the germline ends. CDR3 nucleotides: TGTGCCAGCAGTTATAGCGAGGGTTGGGAGACCCAGTACTTC. Protein: CASSYSEGWETQYF.

V usage is TRBV24-1 and J usage is TRBJ1-2; 11 nucleotides align to TRBD1. V lost 9 bases to trimming and J lost 6 bases; unmatched junction nucleotides: 8. The length of the CDR3 is 14 residues. Germline-derived CDR1 and CDR2 are KGHDR and SFDVKD. CDR3 nucleotide sequence: TGTGCCACCGACCGGGACAGGGGGTGGGATGGCTACACCTTC. Protein product: CATDRDRGWDGYTF.

The CDR3 DNA sequence: TGTGCCAGCAGCGAGCGCGGGGGAAGAGGGGCCCAGTACTTC. Protein sequence: CASSERGGRGAQYF. V usage is TRBV13 and J usage is TRBJ2-5; 7 bases agree with TRBD2. The CDR3 has 14 residues. Germline-derived CDR1 and CDR2 are PRHDT and FYEKMQ (reference sequence). Germline trimming cut 5 bases from V and 9 bases from J; bases unmatched to any gene: 12.

The J gene is TRBJ1-5, the V gene TRBV19; TRBD1 aligns across 7 bases. Per germline, CDR1 LNHDA and CDR2 SQIVND (reference sequence). The CDR3 spans 16 residues. Trimming cost V 6 bases and J 1 base; bases outside gene matches: 9. The CDR3 spells CASRRQGIGSNQPQHF. The CDR3 DNA reads as TGTGCCAGTAGGAGACAGGGTATCGGGAGCAATCAGCCCCAGCATTTT.